This T cell receptor (beta chain) was sequenced during a study of cytomegalovirus exposure and HLA in healthy donors. Germline lookup yields CDR1 SGHRS and CDR2 YFSETQ. V lost 2 bases to trimming and J lost 1 base; unmatched junction nucleotides: 6. This CDR3 has 17 amino acids. The PCR was carried out with 60 Vbeta primers and 13 Jbeta primers. Some clones are missing from TCRdb's copy, which holds only in-frame ones; the method was immunoSEQ multiplex PCR. The repertoire has about 160,000 clones, about 73% of them found once; the top ten carry 2.5% to 3.5%. The clonotype comes from a woman in her forties in good health and CMV-seronegative. What was sequenced was PBMCs. The chain joins TRBV5-1 to TRBJ2-4; 10 nucleotides align to TRBD1. CDR3 in DNA: TGCGCCAGCAGCTTAGACAGGGGGCGAGTTGCCAAAAACATTCAGTACTTC. It encodes CASSLDRGRVAKNIQYF.